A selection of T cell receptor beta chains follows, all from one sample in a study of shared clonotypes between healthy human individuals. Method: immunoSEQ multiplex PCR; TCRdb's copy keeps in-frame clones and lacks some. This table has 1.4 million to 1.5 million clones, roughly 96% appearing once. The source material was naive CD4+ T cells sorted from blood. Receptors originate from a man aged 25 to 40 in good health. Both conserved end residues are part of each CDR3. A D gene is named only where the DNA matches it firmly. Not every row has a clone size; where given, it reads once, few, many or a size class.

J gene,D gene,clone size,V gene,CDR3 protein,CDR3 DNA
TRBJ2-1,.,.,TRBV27,CASRPPGAASSYNEQFF,TGTGCCAGCAGACCGCCCGGGGCCGCAAGCTCCTACAATGAGCAGTTCTTC
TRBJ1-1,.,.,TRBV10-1,CASSESWSGPAFF,TGCGCCAGCAGTGAGTCCTGGTCAGGGCCGGCTTTCTTT
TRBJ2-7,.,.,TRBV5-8,CASSLVRFYEQYF,TGTGCCAGCAGCTTGGTGCGGTTTTACGAGCAGTACTTC
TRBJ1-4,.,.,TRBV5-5,CASSLMVRENEKLFF,TGTGCCAGCAGTTTAATGGTCAGGGAGAATGAAAAACTGTTTTTT
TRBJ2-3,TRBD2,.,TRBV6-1,CASSTLAGGPDTQYF,TGTGCCAGCAGTACTCTAGCGGGAGGGCCAGATACGCAGTATTTT
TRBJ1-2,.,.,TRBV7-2,CASSTNYGYTF,TGTGCCAGCAGCACCAACTATGGCTACACCTTC
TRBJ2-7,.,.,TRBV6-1,CASSLLAYEQYF,TGTGCCAGCAGTTTGCTCGCCTACGAGCAGTACTTC
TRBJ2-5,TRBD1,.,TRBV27,CASSPAQGDNGETQYF,TGTGCCAGCAGTCCGGCCCAGGGGGATAATGGAGAGACCCAGTACTTC
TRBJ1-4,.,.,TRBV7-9,CATPGEDNEKLFF,TGTGCCACCCCGGGGGAGGATAATGAAAAACTGTTTTTT
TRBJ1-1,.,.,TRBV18,CASSIGMNTEAFF,TGTGCCAGCTCAATAGGTATGAACACTGAAGCTTTCTTT
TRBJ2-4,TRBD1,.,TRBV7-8,CASSAGDRDVKNIQYF,TGTGCCAGCAGCGCCGGGGACAGGGATGTCAAAAACATTCAGTACTTC
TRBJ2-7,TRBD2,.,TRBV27,CASNYEAGGRIYEQYF,TGTGCCAGCAATTACGAGGCTGGCGGGAGAATCTACGAGCAGTACTTC
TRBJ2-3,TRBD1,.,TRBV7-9,CASSLPRQGGTDTQYF,TGTGCCAGCAGCTTACCCCGACAGGGTGGCACAGATACGCAGTATTTT
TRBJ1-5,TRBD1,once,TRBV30,CAWGTDQPQHF,TGTGCCTGGGGGACAGATCAGCCCCAGCATTTT
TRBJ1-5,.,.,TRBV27,CASSSRPGNQPQHF,TGTGCCAGCAGTTCCAGACCGGGCAATCAGCCCCAGCATTTT
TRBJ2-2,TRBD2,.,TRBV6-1,CASRLWEGNTGELFF,TGTGCCAGCAGACTATGGGAGGGGAACACCGGGGAGCTGTTTTTT
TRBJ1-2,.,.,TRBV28,CASGDRDNYGYTF,TGTGCCAGCGGAGACCGGGACAACTATGGCTACACCTTC
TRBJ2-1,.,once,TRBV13,CASSKVGGGSLKQFF,TGTGCCAGCAGCAAAGTGGGGGGAGGATCCTTAAAGCAGTTCTTC
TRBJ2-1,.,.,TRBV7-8,CASSLAGNSVRNEQFF,TGTGCCAGCAGCTTAGCTGGAAATAGCGTACGCAATGAGCAGTTCTTC
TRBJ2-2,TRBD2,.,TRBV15,CATSRVPGLGPGELFF,TGTGCCACCAGCAGGGTCCCGGGACTAGGACCCGGGGAGCTGTTTTTT